A single sample is the source of the 7 T cell receptor beta chains below, sequenced in a study of OX40 agonist ivuxolimab in advanced cancers. Library prep was done by the immunoSEQ multiplex PCR assay. TCRdb mirrors the immuneACCESS table, restricted to in-frame sequences. Some clones are absent from its copies; in checked studies, under half trace to an unresolved V gene, and the reason for the others is unknown. Recorded for this sample are tens of thousands of clones; around 85% of them occurred a single time. 3.7% of the sample is taken by the ten largest. Sequencing was performed on CD4+ or CD8+ T cells sorted from blood, taken in a trial of the OX40 agonist ivuxolimab. The origin of the receptors is an adult with an advanced solid tumor such as melanoma, head and neck, liver or kidney cancer.

The V call is TRBV4-3, the J call TRBJ2-7; 8 nucleotides line up with TRBD2. CDR3 length: 18 residues. V shed 0 bases, J shed 2 bases, and the junction held 12 bases outside the gene matches. Germline V gene lookup returns CDR1 LGHNA and CDR2 YSLEER. The CDR3 loop is CASSQDASREGLTYEQYF. CDR3 in DNA: TGCGCCAGCAGCCAAGATGCGTCCCGGGAGGGCCTCACCTACGAGCAGTACTTC.

J is TRBJ1-1 and V is TRBV6-5; D gene ambiguous. This CDR3 is built from 14 residues. Germline CDR1 MNHEY, CDR2 SVGAGI. V lost 7 bases to trimming and J lost 1 base, with 13 bases between them. The CDR3 protein is CASTDSGRNTEAFF. Here the CDR3 DNA reads TGTGCCAGCACCGACTCAGGACGGAACACTGAAGCTTTCTTT.

CDR3 residues: CASSLGGIQETQYF. The CDR3 coding sequence is TGTGCCAGCAGCTTGGGAGGGATTCAAGAGACCCAGTACTTC. The chain has TRBV5-4 and TRBJ2-5, with a tentative D call TRBD2 (5 bases). Germline-derived CDR1 and CDR2 are SGHNT and YYREEE (reference sequence). This CDR3 is 14 amino acids long. Trimming took off 0 bases at V and 2 bases at J, with 8 bases between the two ends.

The rearrangement uses TRBV7-8 and TRBJ2-2, with a tentative D call TRBD2 (5 bases). V was shortened by 2 bases and J by 1 base, with 11 bases between the two germline ends. Per the germline V gene, CDR1 is SGHVS and CDR2 is FQNEAQ. This CDR3 contains 16 residues. The CDR3 sequence: CASSLSPAGNTGELFF. In nucleotides, the CDR3 is TGTGCCAGCAGCTTAAGCCCCGCGGGGAACACCGGGGAGCTGTTTTTT.

CDR3 protein: CASSLARGLADQETQYF. The CDR3 coding sequence is TGTGCCAGCAGCTTAGCTCGAGGACTAGCGGATCAAGAGACCCAGTACTTC. The chain carries TRBV7-9 and TRBJ2-5; 10 bases align to TRBD2. V lost 0 bases, J lost 2 bases, and 6 bases stayed unmatched. The CDR3 is 17 amino acids. The germline V gene has CDR1 SEHNR and CDR2 FQNEAQ (reference sequence).

This clone was seen only once. This chain links TRBV11-2 with TRBJ2-1; D is ambiguous. This CDR3 spans 15 amino acids. Germline V gene lookup returns CDR1 SGHAT and CDR2 FQNNGV. The germline V and J ends were trimmed by 5 bases and 9 bases, with 20 bases remaining between them. In DNA, the CDR3 is TGTGCCAGCAGCCCCGGGCGGCCGCCCTTGCGTGAGCAGTTCTTC. Translating gives CASSPGRPPLREQFF.

The chain couples TRBV7-9 to TRBJ2-7; D call uncertain. Trimming removed 5 bases from V and 0 bases from J, with 8 bases in between. The CDR3 spans 13 residues. Per germline, CDR1 SEHNR and CDR2 FQNEAQ (reference sequence). The CDR3 coding sequence is TGTGCCAGCAGCCCAGCAAACTCCTACGAGCAGTACTTC. Translation: CASSPANSYEQYF. The variable domain in full, completed from reference TRBV7-9 and TRBJ2-7, reads DTGVSQNPRHKITKRGQNVTFRCDPISEHNRLYWYRQTLGQGPEFLTYFQNEAQLEKSRLLSDRFSAERPKGSFSTLEIQRTEQGDSAMYLCASSPANSYEQYFGPGTRLTVT.